This T cell receptor (beta chain) came from a study of OX40 agonist ivuxolimab in advanced cancers. Germline CDR1 and CDR2: SGHTA and FQGNSA. The CDR3 covers 13 residues. V lost 5 bases and J 6 bases, leaving 14 bases between the germline ends. Assay used: immunoSEQ multiplex PCR; TCRdb lists only in-frame clones, some missing. The sample holds roughly 140,000 clones; 85% to 95% are singletons and the top ten take about 0.3%. The starting material was CD4+ or CD8+ T cells sorted from blood, obtained in a trial of the OX40 agonist ivuxolimab. This clonotype was sampled from an adult with an advanced solid tumor such as melanoma, head and neck, liver or kidney cancer. The rearrangement joins TRBV7-2 to TRBJ2-7; D is possibly TRBD1 or TRBD2 (5 bases each). CDR3: CASSRREGAEQYF. CDR3 nucleotide sequence: TGTGCCAGCAGCCGACGGGAAGGGGCCGAGCAGTACTTC.